A single sample is the source of the 18 T cell receptor beta chains below, sequenced in a study of blood T cell repertoires in COVID-19. The repertoire was sequenced with immunoSEQ multiplex PCR; TCRdb's copy has only in-frame clones and lacks some. Of about 300,000 clones listed, about nine tenths are singletons. The sequenced material came from PBMCs or T cells enriched from blood (not recorded which). Receptor source: a woman aged 45-65 years who had been exposed to COVID-19.

The table lists this clone with a count of one. The chain employs TRBV18 and TRBJ2-7; TRBD2 matches 8 bases. With 6 bases clipped from V and 5 bases from J, the junction kept 9 bases outside the gene matches. This CDR3 region has 14 residues. Per the germline V gene, CDR1 is KGHSH and CDR2 is LQKENI. This CDR3 reads CASSPSGGAHEQYF. CDR3 nucleotide sequence: TGTGCCAGCTCCCCGTCCGGGGGGGCCCACGAGCAGTACTTC.

The rearrangement uses TRBV18 and TRBJ2-7; 8 bases fit TRBD1. In germline, CDR1 is KGHSH, CDR2 LQKENI. V shed 3 bases, J shed 3 bases, and the junction held 4 bases outside the gene matches. CDR3 size: 14 residues. CDR3 region: CASSPSGQGYEQYF. In DNA form, the CDR3 reads TGTGCCAGCTCACCTAGTGGACAGGGCTACGAGCAGTACTTC.

The rearrangement joins TRBV11-2 to TRBJ2-7, with D uncertain. Trimming removed 5 bases at V and 6 bases at J, with 8 bases between. The V gene's germline CDR1 is SGHAT and CDR2 FQNNGV. The CDR3 runs to 11 residues. The CDR3 loop reads CASSRPSEQYF. CDR3 nucleotide sequence: TGTGCCAGCAGCCGCCCTAGCGAGCAGTACTTC.

This chain joins TRBV20-1 and TRBJ2-2; tentative D call: TRBD2 (6 bases). V was pared by 3 bases and J by 0 bases, with 11 bases between. The CDR3 covers 15 residues. Germline-derived CDR1 and CDR2 are DFQATT and SNEGSKA (reference sequence). The CDR3 DNA is TGCAGTGCTAGTCCCCGGGGGTCGAACACCGGGGAGCTGTTTTTT. Translation: CSASPRGSNTGELFF.

This chain connects TRBV28 to TRBJ1-2; D ambiguous. V lost 3 bases to trimming and J lost 6 bases, with 17 bases between them. This CDR3 spans 15 amino acids. Germline V gene lookup returns CDR1 MDHEN and CDR2 SYDVKM. DNA of the CDR3: TGTGCCAGCAGTTTGGGTCTCGGGAGTTCGAATGGCTACACCTTC. Translation gives CASSLGLGSSNGYTF.

The rearrangement joins TRBV5-4 to TRBJ2-1; D ambiguous. CDR3 length equals 12 residues. Trimming cost V 2 bases and J 6 bases, with 6 bases left between them. Germline V gene sequence: CDR1 SGHNT, CDR2 YYREEE (reference sequence). CDR3 region: CASSFGGNEQFF. CDR3 DNA sequence: TGTGCCAGCAGCTTCGGTGGCAATGAGCAGTTCTTC.

The chain has TRBV2 and TRBJ1-1; D perhaps matches TRBD1 (5 bases). The V gene's germline CDR1 is SNHLY and CDR2 FYNNEI. CDR3 length equals 13 residues. Trimming left V 6 bases short and J 1 base short, with 9 bases between. CDR3 nucleotides: TGTGCCAGCAGGACAGACACGAACACTGAAGCTTTCTTT. This codes for CASRTDTNTEAFF.

The J gene is TRBJ2-7, the V gene TRBV4-2; possibly TRBD1 for D (6 bases). The ends were cut back, 1 base at V and 0 bases at J, with 16 bases in the middle. In germline, CDR1 is LGHNA, CDR2 YNFKEQ. The CDR3 extends over 17 amino acids. The CDR3 here is CASSQGGAGTFSYEQYF. DNA for the CDR3: TGTGCCAGCAGCCAAGGGGGCGCAGGGACATTCTCCTACGAGCAGTACTTC.

The V call is TRBV27, the J call TRBJ1-2; 7 nucleotides agree with TRBD1. V was pared by 5 bases and J by 4 bases, with 7 bases of the junction left unmatched. There are 14 residues in the CDR3. Germline V gene sequence: CDR1 MNHEY, CDR2 SMNVEV (reference sequence). Here the CDR3 DNA reads TGTGCCAGCAGTCCGAAACAGGGGATCTATGGCTACACCTTC. Translating it yields CASSPKQGIYGYTF.

The V and J genes are TRBV2 and TRBJ2-3; tentatively, D is TRBD2 (5 bases). The CDR3 extends over 16 amino acids. Trimming stripped 2 bases from V and 0 bases from J, with 12 bases between. Germline lookup yields CDR1 SNHLY and CDR2 FYNNEI. CDR3 protein: CASSEIESSSTDTQYF. The CDR3, as DNA: TGTGCCAGCAGTGAAATAGAGTCTAGCAGCACAGATACGCAGTATTTT.

This clone was detected only once. This sequence joins TRBV29-1 and TRBJ2-3, with D uncertain. V lost 0 bases to trimming and J lost 0 bases, with 13 bases between them. This CDR3 comprises 16 residues. CDR1 SQVTM and CDR2 ANQGSEA come from the germline V gene. The CDR3 reads CSVEDRQALSTDTQYF. The CDR3 region has the DNA TGCAGCGTTGAAGATCGTCAGGCCCTTAGCACAGATACGCAGTATTTT.

The chain links TRBV20-1 to TRBJ2-3; D unresolved. The V gene's germline CDR1 is DFQATT and CDR2 SNEGSKA (reference sequence). The CDR3 runs to 14 residues. The germline V and J ends were trimmed by 3 bases and 0 bases, with 10 bases remaining between them. CDR3 residues: CSASFRFSTDTQYF. CDR3 DNA: TGCAGTGCTAGTTTTCGGTTTAGCACAGATACGCAGTATTTT.

The rearrangement joins TRBV27 to TRBJ2-7; the D is unclear. Germline CDR1 is MNHEY and CDR2 is SMNVEV (reference sequence). This CDR3 is 14 amino acids long. Deletions cut 6 bases from V and 1 base from J, with 13 bases between. The CDR3 coding sequence is TGTGCCAGCAGCTCCTTCACATCATCCTACGAGCAGTACTTC. Translated: CASSSFTSSYEQYF.

This sequence joins TRBV19 and TRBJ2-3; D perhaps matches TRBD1 (6 bases). CDR3 length: 13 amino acids. Germline values: CDR1 LNHDA, CDR2 SQIVND (reference sequence). Trimming removed 5 bases from V and 3 bases from J, with 9 bases in between. The CDR3 region is CASSFTGTDTQYF. CDR3 in DNA: TGTGCCAGTAGTTTTACAGGGACAGATACGCAGTATTTT.

The V call is TRBV7-2, the J call TRBJ2-1; 12 bases line up with TRBD2. Germline lookup yields CDR1 SGHTA and CDR2 FQGNSA. The CDR3 runs 18 residues. The J segment lost 7 bases and the V segment lost 0 bases, leaving 10 bases of the junction unmatched. The DNA for the CDR3 is TGTGCCAGCAGCTTAGCGGGGGCTACTAGCGGGGGGCGAAATGAGCAGTTCTTC. Residues: CASSLAGATSGGRNEQFF.

As to this clone: Other DNA sequences of this sample code for an identical CDR3. The genes are TRBV5-1 and TRBJ2-7; 8 nucleotides agree with TRBD2. The germline CDR1 and CDR2 sequences are SGHRS and YFSETQ. The CDR3 totals 14 residues. J lost 0 bases, V lost 1 base, and 0 bases had no gene match. The CDR3 loop reads CASSLSGSSYEQYF. The CDR3 DNA reads TGCGCCAGCAGCTTGAGCGGGAGCTCCTACGAGCAGTACTTC.

This sequence joins TRBV15 and TRBJ1-5; D is ambiguous. CDR1 is LNHNV, CDR2 YYDKDF, per germline (reference sequence). The CDR3 length is 13 residues. Trimming took off 8 bases at V and 0 bases at J, with 8 bases between the two ends. CDR3 residues: CATRGYSNQPQHF. CDR3 nucleotides: TGTGCCACCCGAGGGTATAGCAATCAGCCCCAGCATTTT.

The J gene is TRBJ1-1, the V gene TRBV28; D is ambiguous. Germline-derived CDR1 and CDR2 are MDHEN and SYDVKM. The CDR3 is 14 amino acids. The V and J ends lost 7 bases and 2 bases respectively, with 14 bases between them. The CDR3, as DNA: TGTGCCAGCACCAACGCAGGTTCCAACACTGAAGCTTTCTTT. It specifies CASTNAGSNTEAFF.